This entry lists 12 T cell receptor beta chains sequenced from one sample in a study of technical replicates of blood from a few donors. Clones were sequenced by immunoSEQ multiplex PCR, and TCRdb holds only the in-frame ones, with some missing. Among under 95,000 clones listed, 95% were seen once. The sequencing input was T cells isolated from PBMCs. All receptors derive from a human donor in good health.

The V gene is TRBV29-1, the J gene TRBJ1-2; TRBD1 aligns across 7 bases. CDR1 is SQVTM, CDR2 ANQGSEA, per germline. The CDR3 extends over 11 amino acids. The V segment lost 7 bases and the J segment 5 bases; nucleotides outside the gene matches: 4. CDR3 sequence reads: CSGGQAYGYTF. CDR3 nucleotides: TGCAGCGGTGGACAGGCTTATGGCTACACCTTC.

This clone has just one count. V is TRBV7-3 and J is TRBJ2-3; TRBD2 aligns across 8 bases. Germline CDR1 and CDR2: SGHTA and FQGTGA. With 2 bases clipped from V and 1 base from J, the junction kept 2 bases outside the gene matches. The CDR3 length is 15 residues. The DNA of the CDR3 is TGTGCCAGCAGCTTAGGCGGGGGGCGCACAGATACGCAGTATTTT. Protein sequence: CASSLGGGRTDTQYF.

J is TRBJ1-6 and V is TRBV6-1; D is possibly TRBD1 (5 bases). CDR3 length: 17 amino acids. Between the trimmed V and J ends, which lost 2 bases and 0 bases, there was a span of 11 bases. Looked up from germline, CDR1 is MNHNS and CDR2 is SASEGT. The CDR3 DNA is TGTGCCAGCAGTGAATGGTACAGGAGCTCCTATAATTCACCCCTCCACTTT. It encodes CASSEWYRSSYNSPLHF.

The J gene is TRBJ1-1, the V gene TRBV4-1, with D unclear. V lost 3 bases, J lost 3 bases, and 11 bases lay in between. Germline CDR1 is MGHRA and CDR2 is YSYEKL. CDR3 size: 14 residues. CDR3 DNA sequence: TGCGCCAGCAGCCAGCGAGGGTTGGACACTGAAGCTTTCTTT. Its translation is CASSQRGLDTEAFF.

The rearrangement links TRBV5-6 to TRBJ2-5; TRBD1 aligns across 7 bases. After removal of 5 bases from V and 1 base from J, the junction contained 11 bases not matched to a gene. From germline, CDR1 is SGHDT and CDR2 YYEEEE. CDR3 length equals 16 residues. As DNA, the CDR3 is TGTGCCAGCAGACCAACGACAGGGTTCGGCCAAGAGACCCAGTACTTC. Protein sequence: CASRPTTGFGQETQYF.

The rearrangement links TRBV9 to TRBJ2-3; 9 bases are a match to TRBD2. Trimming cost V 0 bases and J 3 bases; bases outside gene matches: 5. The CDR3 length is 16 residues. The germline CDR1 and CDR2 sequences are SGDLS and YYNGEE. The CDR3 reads CASSVDPAGGTDTQYF. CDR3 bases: TGTGCCAGCAGCGTAGATCCAGCGGGAGGAACAGATACGCAGTATTTT.

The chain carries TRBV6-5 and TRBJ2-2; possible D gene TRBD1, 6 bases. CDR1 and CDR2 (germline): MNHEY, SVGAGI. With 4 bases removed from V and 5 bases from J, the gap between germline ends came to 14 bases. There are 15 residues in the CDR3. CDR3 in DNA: TGTGCCAGCAGTTTCCCCGGCAGGGGTACCGGGGAGCTGTTTTTT. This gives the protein CASSFPGRGTGELFF.

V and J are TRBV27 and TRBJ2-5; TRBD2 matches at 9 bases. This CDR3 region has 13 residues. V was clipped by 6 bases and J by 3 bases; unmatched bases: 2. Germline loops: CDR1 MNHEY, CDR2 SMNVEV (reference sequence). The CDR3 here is CASRIAGEETQYF. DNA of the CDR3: TGTGCCAGCAGGATAGCGGGAGAAGAGACCCAGTACTTC.

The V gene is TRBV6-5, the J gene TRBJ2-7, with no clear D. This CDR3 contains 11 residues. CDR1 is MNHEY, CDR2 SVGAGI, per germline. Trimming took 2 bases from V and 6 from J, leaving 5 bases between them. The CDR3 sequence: CASSYAGEQYF. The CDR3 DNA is TGTGCCAGCAGTTACGCCGGCGAGCAGTACTTC.

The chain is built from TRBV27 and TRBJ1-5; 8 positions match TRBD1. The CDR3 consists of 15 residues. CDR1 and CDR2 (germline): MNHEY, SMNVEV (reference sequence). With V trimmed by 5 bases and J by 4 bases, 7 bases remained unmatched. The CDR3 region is CASSPDRGVNQPQHF. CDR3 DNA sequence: TGTGCCAGCAGTCCTGACAGGGGCGTGAATCAGCCCCAGCATTTT.

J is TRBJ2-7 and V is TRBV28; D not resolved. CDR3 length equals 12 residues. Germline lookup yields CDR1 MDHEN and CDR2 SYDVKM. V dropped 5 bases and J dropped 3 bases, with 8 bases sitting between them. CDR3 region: CASSIPGYEQYF. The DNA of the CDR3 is TGTGCCAGCAGTATCCCGGGCTACGAGCAGTACTTC.

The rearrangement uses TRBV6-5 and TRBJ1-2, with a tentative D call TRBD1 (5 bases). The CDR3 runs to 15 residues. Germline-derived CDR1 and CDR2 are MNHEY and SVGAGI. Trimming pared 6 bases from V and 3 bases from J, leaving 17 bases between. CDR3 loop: CASSSLVSRDYGYTF. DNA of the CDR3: TGTGCCAGCAGCTCCCTTGTGTCCAGGGACTATGGCTACACCTTC.